A selection of T cell receptor beta chains follows, all from one sample in a study of T cell responses to AZD1222 COVID-19 vaccine. The repertoire was sequenced with immunoSEQ multiplex PCR; TCRdb's copy has only in-frame clones and lacks some. This table has about 100,000 clones, 87% appearing once. The sample was peripheral blood, taken on day 0 of AZD1222 vaccination. All receptors derive from an adult in good health. Both conserved end residues are part of each CDR3. The D gene is left open where the match is weak. Only part of the rows carry a size: once, few, many, or a class if the clone is expanded.

>TRBV10-1|-|TRBJ2-2|-
CASSVLAGTGELFF
TGCGCCAGCAGTGTTCTAGCCGGAACCGGGGAGCTGTTTTTT
>TRBV11-3|-|TRBJ2-5|TRBD2
CASSLGVSGGQETQYF
TGTGCCAGCAGCTTAGGGGTTAGCGGGGGCCAAGAGACCCAGTACTTC
>TRBV7-9|-|TRBJ1-1|-
CASSARDRSTEAFF
TGTGCCAGCAGCGCCCGGGACCGGAGCACTGAAGCTTTCTTT
>TRBV2|-|TRBJ2-7|TRBD2
CASSLGTSGTYEQYF
TGTGCCAGCAGCCTCGGGACTAGCGGGACCTACGAGCAGTACTTC
>TRBV6-5|-|TRBJ1-4|-
CAGSDFDLRSEKLFF
TGTGCCGGAAGCGACTTCGACCTTCGTTCTGAAAAACTGTTTTTT
>TRBV10-1|-|TRBJ1-1|-
CASRETGLGEAFF
TGCGCCAGCAGGGAAACAGGGCTTGGTGAAGCTTTCTTT
>TRBV2|-|TRBJ1-6|-
CASSEEGTPQGSPLHF
TGTGCCAGCAGTGAGGAGGGAACCCCCCAGGGGTCACCCCTCCACTTT
>TRBV7-8|few|TRBJ1-2|-
CASSLARDYGYTF
TGTGCCAGCAGCTTAGCGCGAGACTATGGCTACACCTTC
>TRBV5-1|-|TRBJ1-1|-
CASSLGSAMNTEAFF
TGCGCCAGCAGCTTGGGCAGCGCTATGAACACTGAAGCTTTCTTT
>TRBV3-1/TRBV3-2|-|TRBJ2-7|-
CASSQQQYEQYF
TGTGCCAGCAGCCAACAGCAGTACGAGCAGTACTTC
>TRBV5-4|-|TRBJ1-6|-
CASTETAQFGKPLHF
TGTGCCAGCACGGAAACCGCCCAGTTTGGGAAACCCCTCCACTTT
>TRBV7-9|-|TRBJ1-1|-
CASSLAEGGTEAFF
TGTGCCAGCAGCTTAGCGGAAGGGGGCACTGAAGCTTTCTTT
>TRBV7-9|-|TRBJ1-2|-
CASSTTPGADYGYTF
TGTGCCAGCAGCACCACCCCCGGGGCGGACTATGGCTACACCTTC
>TRBV18|-|TRBJ2-7|-
CASSPSSPEQYF
TGTGCCAGCTCACCTTCATCTCCCGAGCAGTACTTC
>TRBV28|-|TRBJ1-2|TRBD1
CASSPSQGARGYTF
TGTGCCAGCAGTCCATCACAGGGGGCACGGGGCTACACCTTC
>TRBV3-1/TRBV3-2|-|TRBJ1-5|-
CASSHRDQPQHF
TGTGCCAGCAGCCACAGGGACCAGCCCCAGCATTTT
>TRBV11-2|-|TRBJ2-5|-
CASSLEPLAAQETQYF
TGTGCCAGCAGCTTAGAGCCACTAGCAGCACAAGAGACCCAGTACTTC
>TRBV9|-|TRBJ2-7|TRBD1
CATSGRDREIYYEQYF
TGTGCCACGTCCGGAAGGGACAGGGAAATTTACTACGAGCAGTACTTC
>TRBV18|-|TRBJ2-7|TRBD1
CASSRGQGFYEQYF
TGTGCCAGCTCACGGGGACAGGGGTTCTACGAGCAGTACTTC
>TRBV30|-|TRBJ2-1|TRBD2
CAWSVGLALNEQFF
TGTGCCTGGAGTGTTGGACTAGCGCTGAATGAGCAGTTCTTC
>TRBV15|-|TRBJ2-2|-
CATSQGGNTGELFF
TGTGCCACCAGTCAGGGCGGTAACACCGGGGAGCTGTTTTTT
>TRBV6-4|-|TRBJ2-1|TRBD2
CASSDSSKREVYEQFF
TGTGCCAGCAGTGACTCCTCTAAGCGGGAGGTATATGAGCAGTTCTTC
>TRBV19|once|TRBJ2-2|-
CASSMGGAYTGELFF
TGTGCCAGTAGTATGGGGGGAGCCTACACCGGGGAGCTGTTTTTT
>TRBV9|-|TRBJ1-2|-
CASSVVQGNYGYTF
TGTGCCAGCAGCGTAGTACAGGGAAACTATGGCTACACCTTC
>TRBV10-3|-|TRBJ2-7|-
CAISASVAYSYEQYF
TGTGCCATCAGTGCCTCGGTGGCATACTCCTACGAGCAGTACTTC
>TRBV19|few|TRBJ1-1|-
CASRFPSTEAFF
TGTGCCAGTAGATTCCCCAGCACTGAAGCTTTCTTT
>TRBV19|-|TRBJ1-5|-
CASSGQNNQPQHF
TGTGCCAGTAGTGGACAGAACAATCAGCCCCAGCATTTT
>TRBV3-1/TRBV3-2|few|TRBJ1-5|TRBD1
CASSQGTGSNQPQHF
TGTGCCAGCAGCCAAGGGACAGGTAGCAATCAGCCCCAGCATTTT
>TRBV30|-|TRBJ2-7|-
CAWSVPFDNSYEQYF
TGTGCCTGGAGTGTACCCTTCGACAACTCCTACGAGCAGTACTTC
>TRBV4-1|-|TRBJ2-1|-
CASSQVRVLTYNEQFF
TGCGCCAGCAGCCAAGTGAGGGTCCTCACCTACAATGAGCAGTTCTTC
>TRBV5-1|-|TRBJ2-3|-
CASSFPSEGGTDTQYF
TGCGCCAGCAGCTTCCCCTCAGAGGGGGGCACAGATACGCAGTATTTT
>TRBV27|-|TRBJ2-1|TRBD2
CASSFPFSTSGYNEQFF
TGTGCCAGCAGTTTTCCCTTTTCGACTAGCGGTTACAATGAGCAGTTCTTC
>TRBV27|-|TRBJ2-2|TRBD1
CASSLKTGTDTGELFF
TGTGCCAGCAGTCTAAAGACAGGGACGGACACCGGGGAGCTGTTTTTT
>TRBV2|-|TRBJ2-7|TRBD2
CASRGRFLAGGPGHEQYF
TGTGCCAGCAGGGGGAGGTTCCTAGCGGGAGGGCCGGGACACGAGCAGTACTTC
>TRBV18|-|TRBJ2-3|-
CASSSLYPGDTQYF
TGTGCCAGCTCATCCCTATACCCCGGCGATACGCAGTATTTT
>TRBV5-1|-|TRBJ2-2|TRBD2
CASSLGPSGDLMNTGELFF
TGCGCCAGCAGCTTGGGACCTAGCGGAGACCTTATGAACACCGGGGAGCTGTTTTTT
>TRBV7-2|-|TRBJ2-3|-
CASSLALRTDTQYF
TGTGCCAGCAGCTTAGCCTTGCGCACAGATACGCAGTATTTT
>TRBV28|-|TRBJ1-3|-
CASSFASGGNTIYF
TGTGCCAGCAGTTTCGCCTCTGGAGGAAACACCATATATTTT
>TRBV6-1|-|TRBJ2-1|-
CASSEGVFPNEQFF
TGTGCCAGCAGTGAAGGGGTTTTTCCCAATGAGCAGTTCTTC
>TRBV30|once|TRBJ1-6|-
CACQISSYNSPLHF
TGTGCCTGCCAGATTAGCTCCTATAATTCACCCCTCCACTTT
>TRBV5-1|-|TRBJ1-4|-
CASSLAREAADATNEKLFF
TGCGCCAGCAGCTTGGCAAGGGAGGCAGCGGACGCAACTAATGAAAAACTGTTTTTT
>TRBV7-9|-|TRBJ1-2|TRBD1
CASSSRGSPGYTF
TGTGCCAGCAGCTCCAGGGGGTCCCCTGGCTACACCTTC
>TRBV11-2|-|TRBJ2-3|TRBD1
CASSPTGVRTDTQYF
TGTGCCAGCAGCCCGACAGGGGTTCGCACAGATACGCAGTATTTT
>TRBV25-1|-|TRBJ1-6|-
CASSEQGNSPLHF
TGTGCCAGCAGTGAACAGGGTAATTCACCCCTCCACTTT
>TRBV11-2|-|TRBJ2-7|TRBD2
CASSLNSGRAYEQYF
TGTGCCAGCAGCTTAAATAGCGGGAGGGCCTACGAGCAGTACTTC
>TRBV6-5|-|TRBJ2-5|TRBD2
CASSYTGRGGRETQYF
TGTGCCAGCAGTTACACGGGACGCGGGGGGCGAGAGACCCAGTACTTC
>TRBV28|few|TRBJ2-1|TRBD2
CASTPGGTRNSYNEQFF
TGTGCCAGCACCCCGGGGGGAACCAGAAACTCCTACAATGAGCAGTTCTTC
>TRBV19|once|TRBJ1-3|-
CASTESGNTIYF
TGTGCCAGTACCGAATCTGGAAACACCATATATTTT
>TRBV5-1|-|TRBJ2-7|-
CASSLASSQTYEQYF
TGCGCCAGCAGCTTGGCTTCGTCGCAGACCTACGAGCAGTACTTC
>TRBV28|-|TRBJ1-6|-
CASWAQGYNSPLHF
TGTGCCAGCTGGGCTCAGGGCTATAATTCACCCCTCCACTTT
>TRBV3-1/TRBV3-2|once|TRBJ1-6|TRBD1
CASSRGTGGYSPLHF
TGTGCCAGCAGCCGAGGGACAGGGGGTTATTCACCCCTCCACTTT
>TRBV14|-|TRBJ1-2|-
CASSPTMHYGYTF
TGTGCCAGCAGCCCGACGATGCACTATGGCTACACCTTC
>TRBV19|once|TRBJ1-4|-
CASQSGTATNEKLFF
TGTGCCAGTCAGTCAGGGACTGCAACTAATGAAAAACTGTTTTTT
>TRBV5-6|-|TRBJ2-1|-
CASSLRVSSSYNEQFF
TGTGCCAGCAGCTTGCGAGTCTCGAGCTCCTACAATGAGCAGTTCTTC